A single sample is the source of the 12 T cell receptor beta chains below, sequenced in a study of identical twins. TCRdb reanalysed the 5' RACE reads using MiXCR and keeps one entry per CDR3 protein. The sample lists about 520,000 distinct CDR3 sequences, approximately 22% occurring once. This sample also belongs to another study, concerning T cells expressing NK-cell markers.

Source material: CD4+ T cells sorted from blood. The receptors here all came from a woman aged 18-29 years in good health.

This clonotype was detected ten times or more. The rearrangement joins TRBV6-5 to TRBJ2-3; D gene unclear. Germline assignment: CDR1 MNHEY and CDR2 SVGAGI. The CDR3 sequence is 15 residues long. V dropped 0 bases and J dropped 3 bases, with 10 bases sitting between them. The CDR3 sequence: CASSYSIAGTDTQYF. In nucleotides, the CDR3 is TGTGCCAGCAGTTACTCGATAGCCGGAACAGATACGCAGTATTTT.

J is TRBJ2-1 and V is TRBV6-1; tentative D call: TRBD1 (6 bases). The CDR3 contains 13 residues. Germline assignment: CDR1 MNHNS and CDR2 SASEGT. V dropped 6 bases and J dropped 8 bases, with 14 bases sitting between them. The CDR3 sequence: CASRRPGVDEQFF. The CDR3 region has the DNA TGTGCCAGCAGACGTCCAGGGGTTGATGAGCAGTTCTTC.

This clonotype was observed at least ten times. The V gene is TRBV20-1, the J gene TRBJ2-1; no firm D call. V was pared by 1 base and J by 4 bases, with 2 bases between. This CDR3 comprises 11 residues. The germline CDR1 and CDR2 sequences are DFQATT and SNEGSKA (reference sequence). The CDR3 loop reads CSARAYNEQFF. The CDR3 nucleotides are TGCAGTGCTAGAGCTTACAATGAGCAGTTCTTC.

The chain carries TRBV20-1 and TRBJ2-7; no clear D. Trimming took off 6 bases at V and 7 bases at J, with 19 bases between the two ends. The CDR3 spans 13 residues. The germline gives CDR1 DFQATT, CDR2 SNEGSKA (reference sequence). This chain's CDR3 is CSAAGREIREQYF. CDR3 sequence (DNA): TGCAGTGCGGCAGGAAGGGAAATTCGGGAGCAGTACTTC.

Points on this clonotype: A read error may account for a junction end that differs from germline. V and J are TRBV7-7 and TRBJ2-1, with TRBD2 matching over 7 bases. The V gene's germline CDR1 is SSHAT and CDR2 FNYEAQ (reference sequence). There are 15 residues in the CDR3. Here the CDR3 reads CASSLGRAANNEQFF. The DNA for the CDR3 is TGTGCTAGCAGCTTAGGGAGGGCTGCGAACAATGAGCAGTTCTTC.

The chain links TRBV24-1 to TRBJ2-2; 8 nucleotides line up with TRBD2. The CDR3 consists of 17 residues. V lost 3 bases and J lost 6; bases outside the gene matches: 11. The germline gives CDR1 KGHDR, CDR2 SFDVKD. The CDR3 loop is CATSDPPGLAGAGELFF. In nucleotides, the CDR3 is TGTGCCACCAGTGATCCACCCGGACTAGCTGGCGCCGGGGAGCTGTTTTTT.

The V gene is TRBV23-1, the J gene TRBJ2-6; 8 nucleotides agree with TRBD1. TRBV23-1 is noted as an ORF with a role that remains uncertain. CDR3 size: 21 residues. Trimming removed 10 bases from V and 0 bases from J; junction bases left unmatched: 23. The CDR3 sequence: CANSKSADRAPSSSGANVLTF. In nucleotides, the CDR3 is TGCGCCAACTCGAAATCTGCGGACAGGGCCCCATCGAGCTCTGGGGCCAACGTCCTGACTTTC.

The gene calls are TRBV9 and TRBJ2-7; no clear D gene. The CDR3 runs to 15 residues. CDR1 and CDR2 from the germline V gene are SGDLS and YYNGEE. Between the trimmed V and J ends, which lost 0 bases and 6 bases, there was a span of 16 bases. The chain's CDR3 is CASSVDFLSSREQYF. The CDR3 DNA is TGTGCCAGCAGCGTAGATTTTCTCTCCTCCCGCGAGCAGTACTTC.

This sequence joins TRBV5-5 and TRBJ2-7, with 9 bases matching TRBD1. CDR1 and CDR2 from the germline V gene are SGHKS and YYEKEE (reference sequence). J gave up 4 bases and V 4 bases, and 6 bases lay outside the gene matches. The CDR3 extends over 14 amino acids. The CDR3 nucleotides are TGTGCCAGCAGCACCTCCGGGACAGGGTACGAGCAGTACTTC. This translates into CASSTSGTGYEQYF.

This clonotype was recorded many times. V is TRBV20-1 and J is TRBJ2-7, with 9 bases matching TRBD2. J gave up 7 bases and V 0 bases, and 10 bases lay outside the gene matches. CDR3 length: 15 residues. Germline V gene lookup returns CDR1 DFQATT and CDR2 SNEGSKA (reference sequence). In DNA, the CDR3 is TGCAGTGCTAGAGACCGGAGACTAGCGGCTGGAGAGCAGTACTTC. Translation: CSARDRRLAAGEQYF.

The CDR3 nucleotides are TGCAGTGCTAGAGTTTTGAGTGGCGGGGGGGGGACGCAGTATTTT. Translation gives CSARVLSGGGGTQYF. The rearrangement joins TRBV20-1 to TRBJ2-3, with TRBD2 identical over 9 bases. CDR3 length: 15 residues. The germline CDR1 and CDR2 sequences are DFQATT and SNEGSKA (reference sequence). V lost 1 base and J lost 9; bases outside the gene matches: 11.

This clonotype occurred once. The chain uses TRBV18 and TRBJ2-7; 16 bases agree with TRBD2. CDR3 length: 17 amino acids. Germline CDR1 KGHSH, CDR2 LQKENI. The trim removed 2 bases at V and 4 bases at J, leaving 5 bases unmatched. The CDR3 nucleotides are TGTGCCAGCTCACCAACCGGGACTAGCGGGGGGGCGTACGAGCAGTACTTC. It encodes CASSPTGTSGGAYEQYF.